These 12 T cell receptor beta chains share one sample of origin, sequenced in a study of identical twins. MiXCR, applied by TCRdb to the 5' RACE reads, yields one record per CDR3 protein. This table has a few hundred thousand distinct CDR3 sequences, around 9% appearing once. The sequencing input was naive T cells sorted from blood. The receptors shown here come from a woman aged 45-65 years in good health.

V is TRBV19 and J is TRBJ1-5, with TRBD1 matching 7 bases. The junction had 7 bases not matched to a gene; V was cut back by 9 bases and J by 5 bases. Germline-derived CDR1 and CDR2 are LNHDA and SQIVND (reference sequence). This CDR3 has 13 amino acids. The CDR3 here is CASEGQRDQPQHF. The CDR3 DNA follows: TGTGCCAGCGAGGGACAGAGAGATCAGCCCCAGCATTTT.

The table lists this clonotype with many counts. The chain combines TRBV10-3 with TRBJ2-1, with 8 bases identical to TRBD2. The germline V gene has CDR1 ENHRY and CDR2 SYGVKD. There are 16 residues in the CDR3. Trimming at V came to 2 bases and at J to 5 bases, leaving 8 bases not matched to a gene. The CDR3 protein is CAISEIRLAGNNEQFF. The DNA for the CDR3 is TGTGCCATCAGTGAGATACGGCTAGCGGGCAACAATGAGCAGTTCTTC.

This clonotype came up a few times. This chain uses TRBV27 with TRBJ2-4; D tentatively fits TRBD1 or TRBD2 (5 bases each). Per germline, CDR1 MNHEY and CDR2 SMNVEV (reference sequence). There are 16 residues in the CDR3. The V end lost 5 bases, the J end lost 0 bases, and 14 bases lay between the germline ends. DNA for the CDR3: TGTGCCAGCAGTCCGGGGACCATCCTAGCCAAAAACATTCAGTACTTC. As protein: CASSPGTILAKNIQYF.

This clonotype was seen ten or more times. The chain carries TRBV7-9 and TRBJ2-5; D perhaps matches TRBD2 (5 bases). Germline V gene data show CDR1 as SEHNR and CDR2 as FQNEAQ (reference sequence). The germline V and J ends were trimmed by 5 bases and 7 bases, with 17 bases remaining between them. The CDR3 runs to 14 residues. For the CDR3, the DNA is TGTGCCAGCAGCGGACGAGAGGGCCGAGGGACCCAGTACTTC. Encoded protein: CASSGREGRGTQYF.

This clonotype was detected a few times. The chain recombines TRBV24-1 with TRBJ2-1; a weak D match, TRBD1 (5 bases). This CDR3 is 15 amino acids long. CDR1 and CDR2 (germline): KGHDR, SFDVKD. V lost 4 bases and J lost 12, with 21 bases in between. The CDR3: CATSDSGEAGLRQFF. CDR3 sequence (DNA): TGTGCCACCAGTGACTCTGGCGAGGCAGGGTTAAGGCAGTTCTTC.

This clonotype occurred many times. This chain links TRBV15 with TRBJ2-3; D unresolved. Germline lookup yields CDR1 LNHNV and CDR2 YYDKDF (reference sequence). There are 14 residues in the CDR3. V was clipped by 0 bases and J by 5 bases, with 9 bases between them. The CDR3 sequence is CATSRDRSGDTQYF. In DNA form, the CDR3 reads TGTGCCACCAGCAGAGACCGGAGTGGAGATACGCAGTATTTT.

Many counts were recorded for this clonotype. This sequence joins TRBV11-2 and TRBJ2-4; 9 positions agree with TRBD1. Germline CDR1 is SGHAT and CDR2 is FQNNGV. The CDR3 runs 16 residues. J was trimmed by 0 bases and V by 5 bases; bases with no gene match: 5. The CDR3 reads CASSPGTGRAKNIQYF. The CDR3 coding sequence is TGTGCCAGCAGCCCCGGGACAGGGAGAGCCAAAAACATTCAGTACTTC. The full variable domain, completed using reference TRBV11-2 and TRBJ2-4, is EAGVAQSPRYKIIEKRQSVAFWCNPISGHATLYWYQQILGQGPKLLIQFQNNGVVDDSQLPKDRFSAERLKGVDSTLKIQPAKLEDSAVYLCASSPGTGRAKNIQYFGAGTRLSVL.

The V call is TRBV14, the J call TRBJ2-2; no reliable D call. V lost 2 bases and J 3 bases, leaving 7 bases between the germline ends. In germline, CDR1 is SGHDN, CDR2 FVKESK. CDR3 length: 14 amino acids. CDR3 nucleotides: TGTGCCAGCAGCCAAAGGCGAGACACCGGGGAGCTGTTTTTT. The encoded protein is CASSQRRDTGELFF.

The rearrangement joins TRBV5-1 to TRBJ1-1; 11 bases line up with TRBD1. The CDR3 has 15 amino acids. The junction had 4 bases not matched to a gene; V was cut back by 0 bases and J by 6 bases. Germline V lookup: CDR1 SGHRS, CDR2 YFSETQ. The DNA for the CDR3 is TGCGCCAGCAGCTTGGGTGGACAGGGGGCGGCTGAAGCTTTCTTT. Translating gives CASSLGGQGAAEAFF.

This clonotype was recorded a few times. The chain is built from TRBV6-5 and TRBJ1-2; the match to TRBD1 covers 8 bases. The V gene end was trimmed by 5 bases and the J gene end by 3 bases; junction bases not matched to a gene: 8. Germline V CDR1 and CDR2: MNHEY, SVGAGI. CDR3 size: 15 residues. Here the CDR3 reads CASSPYRGRDYGYTF. CDR3 coding DNA: TGTGCCAGCAGTCCCTACAGGGGGAGGGACTATGGCTACACCTTC.

This clonotype was recorded a few times. The chain couples TRBV20-1 to TRBJ2-5; D is possibly TRBD1 or TRBD2 (5 bases each). Trimming cost V 1 base and J 1 base, with 10 bases left between them. Per the germline V gene, CDR1 is DFQATT and CDR2 is SNEGSKA (reference sequence). This CDR3 spans 14 amino acids. CDR3 nucleotide sequence: TGCAGTGCTAGAGTCCCCGGGACCCAAGAGACCCAGTACTTC. This encodes CSARVPGTQETQYF.

This clonotype has only a few counts. This chain joins TRBV3-1 and TRBJ2-6; D unclear. The V gene's germline CDR1 is LGHDT and CDR2 YNNKEL (reference sequence). This CDR3 region has 19 residues. Trimming removed 5 bases from V and 0 bases from J, with 20 bases in between. The CDR3 region is CASSTRAQQWGSGANVLTF. The CDR3, as DNA: TGTGCCAGCAGCACCCGGGCTCAACAGTGGGGCTCTGGGGCCAACGTCCTGACTTTC.